Below, one T cell receptor (beta chain) is given with its context. Produced via immunoSEQ multiplex PCR; TCRdb's table is partial and in-frame only. In the table there are some 220,000 clones, over 60% of which are singletons. After removal of 5 bases from V and 2 bases from J, the junction contained 2 bases not matched to a gene. This CDR3 contains 13 residues. Germline loops: CDR1 SEHNR, CDR2 FQNEAQ (reference sequence). This sample is drawn from a study of blood T cell repertoires in COVID-19. Sequencing was done on a sample of peripheral blood. This clonotype originated in a woman between 65 and 79 years old with acute or convalescent COVID-19. V usage is TRBV7-9 and J usage is TRBJ2-5; 7 nucleotides match TRBD2. The CDR3 region is CASSRGGQETQYF. The CDR3 DNA reads as TGTGCCAGCAGCCGCGGGGGACAAGAGACCCAGTACTTC.